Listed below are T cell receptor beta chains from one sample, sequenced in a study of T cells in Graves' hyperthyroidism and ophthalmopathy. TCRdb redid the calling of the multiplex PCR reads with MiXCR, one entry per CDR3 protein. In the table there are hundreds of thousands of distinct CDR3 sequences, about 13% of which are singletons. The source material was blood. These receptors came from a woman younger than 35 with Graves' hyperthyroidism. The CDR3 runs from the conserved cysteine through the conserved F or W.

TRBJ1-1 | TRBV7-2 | CASRPGGQGEAFF
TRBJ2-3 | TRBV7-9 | CASSPKADTQYF
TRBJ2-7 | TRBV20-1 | CSARVQRPFSYEQYF
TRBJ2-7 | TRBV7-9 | CASSLGGSGDLYEQYF
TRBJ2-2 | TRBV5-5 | CASSLGLAGGANTGELFF
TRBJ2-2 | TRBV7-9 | CASSHGTLNTGELFF
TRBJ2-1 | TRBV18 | CASSRGTSGDNEQFF
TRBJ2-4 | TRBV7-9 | CASSSGQGAAKNIQYF
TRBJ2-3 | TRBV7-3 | CASSPGRPNTQYF
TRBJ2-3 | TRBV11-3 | CASSSQLGGGTDTQYF
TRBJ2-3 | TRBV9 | CASSVARADTQYF
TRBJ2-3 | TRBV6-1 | CASSGKIAADTQYF
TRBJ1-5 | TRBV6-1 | CASSVGQGYQPQHF
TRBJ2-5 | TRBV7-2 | CASSYRRGMETQYF
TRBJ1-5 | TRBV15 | CATSRNKRQGCQPQHF
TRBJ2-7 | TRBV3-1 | CASSQGTDSYEQYF
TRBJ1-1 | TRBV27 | CASSLVGGTEAFF
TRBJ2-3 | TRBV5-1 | CASSLEVGGSTDTQYF
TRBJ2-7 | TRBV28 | CASSLAGGPPYEQYF
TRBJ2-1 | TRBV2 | CASRGQLNEQFF
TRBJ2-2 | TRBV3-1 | CASSRRHQGPGELFF
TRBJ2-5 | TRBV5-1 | CASSTGLAGGEETQYF
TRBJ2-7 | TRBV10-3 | CAIWRQDSSYEQYF
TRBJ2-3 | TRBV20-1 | CSAPTLYTDTQYF
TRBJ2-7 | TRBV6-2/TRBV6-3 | CASSSTSGAAYEQYF
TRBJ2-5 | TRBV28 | CASSLSGATGETQYF
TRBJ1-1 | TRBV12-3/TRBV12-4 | CASSFMAGSITEAFF
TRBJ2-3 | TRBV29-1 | CSVSTVNTDTQYF
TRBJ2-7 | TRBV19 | CASSSTHYSLEQYF
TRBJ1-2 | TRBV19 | CASSPRRGMDYGYTF
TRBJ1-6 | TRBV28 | CASSPGSSYNSPLHF
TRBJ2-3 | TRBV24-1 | CATSGDVTDTQYF
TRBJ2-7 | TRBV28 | CASSHPTGGVPYEQYF